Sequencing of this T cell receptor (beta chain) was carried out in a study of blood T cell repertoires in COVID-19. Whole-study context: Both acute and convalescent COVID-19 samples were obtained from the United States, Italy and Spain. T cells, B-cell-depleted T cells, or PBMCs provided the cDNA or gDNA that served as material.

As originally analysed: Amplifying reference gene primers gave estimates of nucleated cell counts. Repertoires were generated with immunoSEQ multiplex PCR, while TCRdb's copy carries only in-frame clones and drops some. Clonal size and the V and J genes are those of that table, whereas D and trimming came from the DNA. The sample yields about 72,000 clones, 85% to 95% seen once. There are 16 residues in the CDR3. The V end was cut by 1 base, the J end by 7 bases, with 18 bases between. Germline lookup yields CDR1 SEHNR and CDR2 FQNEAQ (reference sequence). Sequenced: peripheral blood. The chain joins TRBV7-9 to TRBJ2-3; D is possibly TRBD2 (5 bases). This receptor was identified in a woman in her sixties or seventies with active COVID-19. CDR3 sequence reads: CASSLDGLAGGNTQYF. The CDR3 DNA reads TGTGCCAGCAGCTTAGATGGTTTGGCTGGAGGCAATACGCAGTATTTT. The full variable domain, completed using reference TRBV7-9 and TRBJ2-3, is DTGVSQNPRHKITKRGQNVTFRCDPISEHNRLYWYRQTLGQGPEFLTYFQNEAQLEKSRLLSDRFSAERPKGSFSTLEIQRTEQGDSAMYLCASSLDGLAGGNTQYFGPGTRLTVL.